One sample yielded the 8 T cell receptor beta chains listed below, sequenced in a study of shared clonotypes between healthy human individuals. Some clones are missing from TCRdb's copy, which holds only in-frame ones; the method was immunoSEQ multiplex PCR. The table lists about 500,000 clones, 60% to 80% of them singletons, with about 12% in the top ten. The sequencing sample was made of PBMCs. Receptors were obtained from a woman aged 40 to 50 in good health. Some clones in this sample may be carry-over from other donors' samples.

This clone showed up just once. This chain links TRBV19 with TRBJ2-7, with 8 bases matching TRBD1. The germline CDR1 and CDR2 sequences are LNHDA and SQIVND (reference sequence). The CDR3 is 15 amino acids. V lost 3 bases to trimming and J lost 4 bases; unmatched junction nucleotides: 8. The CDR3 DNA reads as TGTGCCAGTAGTATCGGACAGGGTAGTCATTACGAGCAGTACTTC. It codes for CASSIGQGSHYEQYF.

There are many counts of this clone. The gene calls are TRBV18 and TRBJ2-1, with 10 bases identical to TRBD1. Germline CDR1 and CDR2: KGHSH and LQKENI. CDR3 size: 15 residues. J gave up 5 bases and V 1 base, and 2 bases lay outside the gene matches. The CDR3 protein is CASSPRQGANNEQFF. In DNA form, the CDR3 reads TGTGCCAGCTCACCACGACAGGGGGCCAACAATGAGCAGTTCTTC.

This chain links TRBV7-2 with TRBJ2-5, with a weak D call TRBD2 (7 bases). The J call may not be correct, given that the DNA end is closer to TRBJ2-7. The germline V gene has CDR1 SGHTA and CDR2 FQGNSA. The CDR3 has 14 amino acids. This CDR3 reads CASSRGGSSYEQYF. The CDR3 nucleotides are TGTGCCAGTTCCAGGGGCGGGAGCTCCTACGAGCAGTACTTC.

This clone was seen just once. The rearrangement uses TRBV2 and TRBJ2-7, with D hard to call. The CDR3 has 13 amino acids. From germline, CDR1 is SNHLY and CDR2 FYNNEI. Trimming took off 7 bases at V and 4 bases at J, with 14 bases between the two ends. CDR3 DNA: TGTGCCAGCACACCTTCGTCCACGTACGAGCAGTACTTC. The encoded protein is CASTPSSTYEQYF.

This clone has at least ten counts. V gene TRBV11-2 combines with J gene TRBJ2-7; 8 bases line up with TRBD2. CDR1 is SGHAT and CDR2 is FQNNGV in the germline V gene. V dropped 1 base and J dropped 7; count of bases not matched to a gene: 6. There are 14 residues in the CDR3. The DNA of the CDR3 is TGTGCCAGCAGCTTAGGTGTAGCGGGGTCGGAGCAGTACTTC. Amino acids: CASSLGVAGSEQYF.

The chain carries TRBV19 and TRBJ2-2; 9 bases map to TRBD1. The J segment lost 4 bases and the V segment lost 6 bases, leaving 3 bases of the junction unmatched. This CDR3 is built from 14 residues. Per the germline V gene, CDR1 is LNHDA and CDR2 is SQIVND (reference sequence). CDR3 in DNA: TGTGCCAGTAGGGGGACAGGGCTCACCGGGGAGCTGTTTTTT. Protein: CASRGTGLTGELFF.

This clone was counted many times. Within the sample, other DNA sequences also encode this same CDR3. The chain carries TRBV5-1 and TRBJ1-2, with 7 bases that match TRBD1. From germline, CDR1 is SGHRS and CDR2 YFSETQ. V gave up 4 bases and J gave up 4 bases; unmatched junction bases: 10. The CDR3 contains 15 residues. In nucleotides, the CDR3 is TGCGCCAGCAGCACGACAGGGTTGAGGAGCTATGGCTACACCTTC. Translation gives CASSTTGLRSYGYTF. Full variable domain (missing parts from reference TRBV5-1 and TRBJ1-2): KAGVTQTPRYLIKTRGQQVTLSCSPISGHRSVSWYQQTPGQGLQFLFEYFSETQRNKGNFPGRFSGRQFSNSRSEMNVSTLELGDSALYLCASSTTGLRSYGYTFGSGTRLTVV.

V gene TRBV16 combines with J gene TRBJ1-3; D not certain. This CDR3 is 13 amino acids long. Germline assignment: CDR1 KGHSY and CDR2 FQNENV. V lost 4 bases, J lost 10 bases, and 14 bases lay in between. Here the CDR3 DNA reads TGTGCCAGCAGCCCCAGTTATGAGGGAACCATATATTTT. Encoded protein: CASSPSYEGTIYF. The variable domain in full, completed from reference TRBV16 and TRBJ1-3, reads GEEVAQTPKHLVRGEGQKAKLYCAPIKGHSYVFWYQQVLKNEFKFLISFQNENVFDETGMPKERFSAKCLPNSPCSLEIQATKLEDSAVYFCASSPSYEGTIYFGEGSWLTVV.